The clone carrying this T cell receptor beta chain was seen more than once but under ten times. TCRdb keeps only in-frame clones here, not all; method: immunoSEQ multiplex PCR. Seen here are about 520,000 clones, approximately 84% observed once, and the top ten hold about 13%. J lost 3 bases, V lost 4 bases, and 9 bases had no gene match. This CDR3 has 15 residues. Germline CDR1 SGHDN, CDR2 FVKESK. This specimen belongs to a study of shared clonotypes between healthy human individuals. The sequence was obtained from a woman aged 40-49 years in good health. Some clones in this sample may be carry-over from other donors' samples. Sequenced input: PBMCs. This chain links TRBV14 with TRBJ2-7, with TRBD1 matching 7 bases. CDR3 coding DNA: TGTGCCAGCAGCCCTCAACGAGGGGGCCGCTACGAGCAGTACTTC. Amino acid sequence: CASSPQRGGRYEQYF.